These T cell receptor beta chains were read from a single sample in a study of blood T cell repertoires in COVID-19. TCRdb's copy holds only in-frame clones and misses some; the assay was immunoSEQ multiplex PCR. The data contain about 280,000 clones, about nine tenths of them singletons. Sequencing was carried out using peripheral blood. These receptors were collected from a woman in her 50s who had recovered from COVID-19. Both conserved end residues are part of each CDR3. D genes are given only for firm matches. The listing skips clone size in some rows; elsewhere it reads once, few, many or a size class.

J | size | D | V | CDR3 | DNA
TRBJ2-5 | . | TRBD2 | TRBV10-3 | CAISQTSGQETQYF | TGTGCCATCAGCCAGACTAGCGGGCAAGAGACCCAGTACTTC
TRBJ1-2 | . | . | TRBV28 | CASMAVRYNGYTF | TGTGCCAGCATGGCGGTAAGGTATAATGGCTACACCTTC
TRBJ2-2 | . | . | TRBV5-1 | CASSRSDSTGELFF | TGCGCCAGCAGCAGGTCGGACAGCACCGGGGAGCTGTTTTTT
TRBJ1-5 | . | . | TRBV6-6 | CASRLTSGDRDQPQHF | TGTGCCAGCAGACTCACCTCAGGGGACCGCGATCAGCCCCAGCATTTT
TRBJ2-2 | . | TRBD1 | TRBV18 | CASSPRAKSGTGNTGELFF | TGTGCCAGCTCACCACGTGCAAAGTCCGGGACAGGGAACACCGGGGAGCTGTTTTTT
TRBJ1-1 | few | . | TRBV19 | CASSIQATGEAFF | TGTGCCAGTAGTATCCAGGCCACCGGTGAAGCTTTCTTT
TRBJ2-1 | once | TRBD1 | TRBV9 | CASSATGTGPIEQFF | TGTGCCAGCAGCGCCACCGGGACAGGGCCGATCGAGCAGTTCTTC
TRBJ1-5 | . | TRBD1 | TRBV2 | CASRRTGNGQPQHF | TGTGCCAGCAGACGGACAGGGAATGGGCAGCCCCAGCATTTT
TRBJ1-1 | . | TRBD1 | TRBV27 | CASSLRAGGPEAFF | TGTGCCAGCAGTTTAAGGGCAGGGGGCCCTGAAGCTTTCTTT
TRBJ1-3 | . | . | TRBV4-1 | CASNNRGNTIYF | TGCGCCAGCAACAACAGGGGAAACACCATATATTTT
TRBJ1-2 | . | TRBD1 | TRBV5-1 | CASSPGQGAVNYGYTF | TGCGCCAGCAGCCCCGGACAGGGGGCGGTGAACTATGGCTACACCTTC
TRBJ1-1 | . | . | TRBV7-2 | CASRKGGLDTEAFF | TGTGCCAGCAGGAAAGGGGGTCTGGACACTGAAGCTTTCTTT
TRBJ2-2 | . | . | TRBV19 | CASSILGAVTGELFF | TGTGCCAGTAGTATTCTGGGGGCAGTAACCGGGGAGCTGTTTTTT
TRBJ2-7 | . | TRBD1 | TRBV5-1 | CASSSLKTGGFDEQYF | TGCGCCAGCAGCTCCCTCAAGACAGGGGGTTTTGACGAGCAGTACTTC
TRBJ2-7 | . | TRBD1 | TRBV7-6 | CASSLMIPGQGSEQYF | TGTGCCAGCAGCTTGATGATACCGGGACAGGGGAGCGAGCAGTACTTC
TRBJ2-3 | . | . | TRBV18 | CASSEAPDTQYF | TGTGCCAGCTCCGAAGCTCCGGATACGCAGTATTTT
TRBJ2-2 | . | . | TRBV5-1 | CASSSQGLESGELFF | TGCGCCAGCAGCTCCCAGGGACTGGAGTCCGGGGAGCTGTTTTTT
TRBJ1-1 | few | TRBD1 | TRBV29-1 | CSVVRDSQPTEAFF | TGCAGCGTTGTGAGGGACAGCCAACCCACTGAAGCTTTCTTT
TRBJ2-2 | . | TRBD2 | TRBV4-1 | CASSQGAAYAGGPNTGELFF | TGCGCCAGCAGCCAAGGGGCAGCGTACGCGGGGGGCCCGAACACCGGGGAGCTGTTTTTT
TRBJ2-5 | . | . | TRBV11-1 | CASSFPEGGTQYF | TGTGCCAGCAGCTTCCCAGAGGGAGGGACCCAGTACTTC
TRBJ1-1 | . | TRBD1 | TRBV5-5 | CASSGPTGRTEAFF | TGTGCCAGCAGCGGACCGACAGGGCGCACTGAAGCTTTCTTT
TRBJ1-5 | many | . | TRBV6-6 | CASSKPGTRQPQHF | TGTGCCAGCAGTAAACCAGGGACTAGACAGCCCCAGCATTTT
TRBJ2-3 | . | TRBD1 | TRBV7-2 | CASSLARVDRGLWEDTQYF | TGTGCCAGCAGCTTAGCAAGGGTGGACAGGGGGCTTTGGGAAGATACGCAGTATTTT
TRBJ1-3 | . | . | TRBV3-1/TRBV3-2 | CASSQREHGNTIYF | TGTGCCAGCAGCCAAAGGGAGCATGGAAACACCATATATTTT
TRBJ2-7 | . | . | TRBV20-1 | CSARGTREQYF | TGCAGTGCTAGAGGGACTCGCGAGCAGTACTTC
TRBJ2-3 | . | TRBD2 | TRBV11-3 | CASSLGLAGRSSSTDTQYF | TGTGCCAGCAGCTTAGGACTAGCGGGGCGATCCTCTAGCACAGATACGCAGTATTTT
TRBJ2-5 | . | . | TRBV6-2/TRBV6-3 | CASSPFREQETQYF | TGTGCCAGCAGTCCCTTCCGGGAGCAAGAGACCCAGTACTTC
TRBJ2-1 | . | TRBD2 | TRBV9 | CASSVRAELGTSRVGEQFF | TGTGCCAGCAGCGTAAGGGCAGAGTTGGGGACTAGCAGAGTCGGTGAGCAGTTCTTC
TRBJ2-5 | . | TRBD1 | TRBV30 | CAWSKTGGETQYF | TGTGCCTGGAGCAAAACAGGGGGCGAGACCCAGTACTTC
TRBJ1-2 | . | TRBD1 | TRBV4-1 | CASSLPDRDYGYTF | TGCGCCAGCAGCTTACCGGACAGGGATTATGGCTACACCTTC
TRBJ2-7 | . | TRBD1 | TRBV6-5 | CASRHATGPGYEQYF | TGTGCCAGCAGACATGCGACAGGGCCGGGTTACGAGCAGTACTTC
TRBJ2-1 | once | TRBD2 | TRBV6-5 | CASSYRGTSGAYEQFF | TGTGCCAGCAGTTATCGGGGGACTAGCGGGGCGTATGAGCAGTTCTTC
TRBJ1-2 | . | TRBD1 | TRBV7-8 | CASSPIGQGNYGYTF | TGTGCCAGCAGCCCTATAGGACAGGGAAACTATGGCTACACCTTC